The clone carrying this TCR beta chain was seen a few times. The data belong to a study of patients and donors after allogeneic stem cell transplantation. TCRdb processed the RT-PCR reads anew with MiXCR; each CDR3 protein has one entry. The sample contains under 95,000 distinct CDR3 sequences, 5% of which appear only once. V was trimmed by 3 bases and J by 4 bases, leaving 12 bases between them. This CDR3 spans 14 amino acids. The germline V gene encodes CDR1 SGHNT and CDR2 YENEEA. The receptor was isolated from a human donor who was either an allogeneic HSCT recipient or a stem cell or donor lymphocyte infusion donor (not recorded which). It is not recorded whose cells these are; they may come from a transplant donor. The chain carries TRBV11-3 and TRBJ1-1, with D possibly matching TRBD1 (6 bases). Material for sequencing was blood, either unsorted or a sorted T cell fraction (not recorded which). The CDR3 DNA is TGTGCCAGCAGCTTCGGACAGTTTCTCACTGAAGCTTTCTTT. Translation: CASSFGQFLTEAFF.